This TCR beta chain was sequenced in a study of cytomegalovirus exposure and HLA in healthy donors. General study results and limits: In a later analysis, donors in an Asian-associated ancestry cluster reportedly had fewer N-insertions in productive TCRs than the cohort mean. As a later analysis showed, several of the most significant clusters appeared to be linked to common viral pathogens. Being productive about 90% or about 30% of the time was typical of most TCR beta V segments in an earlier analysis. Certain indistinguishable V segments, among them TRBV6-2 and TRBV6-3, were excluded.

The PCR used 60 Vbeta and 13 Jbeta primers. The method was immunoSEQ multiplex PCR; TCRdb's version includes in-frame clones alone and lacks a portion of them. The sample yields around 300,000 clones, about 87% seen once. CDR1 is LNHDA, CDR2 SQIVND, per germline (reference sequence). The CDR3 length is 17 residues. V lost 2 bases and J lost 7, with 20 bases in between. A remark on this clone: Its antigen is as yet unknown.

The rearrangement uses TRBV19 and TRBJ2-2; the D gene is possibly TRBD2 (6 bases). The specimen was PBMCs. The sequence derives from a woman aged 18-29 years in good health and CMV-seronegative. The CDR3 DNA reads as TGTGCCAGTAGTATACTCCAAGGGACTTACGGTGGCGGGGAGCTGTTTTTT. Its translation is CASSILQGTYGGGELFF.